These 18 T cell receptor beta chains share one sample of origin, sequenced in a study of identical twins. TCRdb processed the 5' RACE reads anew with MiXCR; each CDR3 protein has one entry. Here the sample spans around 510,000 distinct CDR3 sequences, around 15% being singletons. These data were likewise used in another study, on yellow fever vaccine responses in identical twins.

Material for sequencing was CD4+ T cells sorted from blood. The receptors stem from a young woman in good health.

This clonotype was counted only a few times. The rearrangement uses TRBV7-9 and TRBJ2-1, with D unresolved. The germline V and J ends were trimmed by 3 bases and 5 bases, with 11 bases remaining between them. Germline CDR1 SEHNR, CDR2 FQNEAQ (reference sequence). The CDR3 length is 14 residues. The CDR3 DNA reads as TGTGCCAGCAGCTTGGTGACCTACCACAATGAGCAGTTCTTC. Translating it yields CASSLVTYHNEQFF.

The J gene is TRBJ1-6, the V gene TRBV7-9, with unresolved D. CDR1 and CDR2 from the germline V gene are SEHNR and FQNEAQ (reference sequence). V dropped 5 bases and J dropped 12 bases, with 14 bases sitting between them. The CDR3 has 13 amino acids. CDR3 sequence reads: CASSGYGLLPLHF. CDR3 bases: TGTGCCAGCAGCGGATACGGCCTTCTACCCCTCCACTTT.

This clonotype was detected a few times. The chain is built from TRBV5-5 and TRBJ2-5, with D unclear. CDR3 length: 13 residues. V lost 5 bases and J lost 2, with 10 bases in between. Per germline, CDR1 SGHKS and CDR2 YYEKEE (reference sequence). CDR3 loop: CASRRTDQETQYF. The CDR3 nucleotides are TGTGCCAGCAGGAGGACGGATCAAGAGACCCAGTACTTC.

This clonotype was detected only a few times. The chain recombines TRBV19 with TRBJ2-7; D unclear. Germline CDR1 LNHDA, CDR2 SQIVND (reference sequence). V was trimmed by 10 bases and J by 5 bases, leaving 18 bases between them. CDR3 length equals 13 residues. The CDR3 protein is CATSRWGNDEQYF. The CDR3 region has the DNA TGTGCCACCTCCCGTTGGGGAAACGACGAGCAGTACTTC.

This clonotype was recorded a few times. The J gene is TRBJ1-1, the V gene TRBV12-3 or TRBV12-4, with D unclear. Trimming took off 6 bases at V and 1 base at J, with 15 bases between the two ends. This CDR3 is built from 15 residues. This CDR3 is CASSVPRTGNTEAFF. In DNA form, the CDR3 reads TGTGCCAGCAGCGTGCCCCGGACCGGGAACACTGAAGCTTTCTTT.

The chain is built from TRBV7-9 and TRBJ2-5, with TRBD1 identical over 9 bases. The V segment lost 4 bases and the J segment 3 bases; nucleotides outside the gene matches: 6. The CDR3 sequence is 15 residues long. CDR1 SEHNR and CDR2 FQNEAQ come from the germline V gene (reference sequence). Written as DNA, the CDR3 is TGTGCCAGCAGCTGGGGACAGGGCATAGAAGAGACCCAGTACTTC. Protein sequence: CASSWGQGIEETQYF.

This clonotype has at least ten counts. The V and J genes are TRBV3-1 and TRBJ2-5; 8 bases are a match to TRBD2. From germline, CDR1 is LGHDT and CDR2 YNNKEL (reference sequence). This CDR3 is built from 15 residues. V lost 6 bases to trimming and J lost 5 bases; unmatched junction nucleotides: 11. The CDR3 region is CASRHRDGRAETQYF. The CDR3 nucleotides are TGTGCCAGCAGGCACCGGGACGGGAGGGCGGAGACCCAGTACTTC.

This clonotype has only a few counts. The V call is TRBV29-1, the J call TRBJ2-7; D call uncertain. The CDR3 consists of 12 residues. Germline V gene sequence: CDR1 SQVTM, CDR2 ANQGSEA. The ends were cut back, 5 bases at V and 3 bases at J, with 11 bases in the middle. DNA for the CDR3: TGCAGCGTTCGGGTGAGTCTCTACGAGCAGTACTTC. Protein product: CSVRVSLYEQYF.

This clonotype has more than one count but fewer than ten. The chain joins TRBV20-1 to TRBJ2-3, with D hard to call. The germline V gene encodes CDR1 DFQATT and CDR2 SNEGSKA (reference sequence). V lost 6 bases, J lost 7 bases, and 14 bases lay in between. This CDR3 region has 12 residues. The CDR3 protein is CSARPNTNTQYF. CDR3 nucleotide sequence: TGCAGTGCCCGACCGAACACTAATACGCAGTATTTT.

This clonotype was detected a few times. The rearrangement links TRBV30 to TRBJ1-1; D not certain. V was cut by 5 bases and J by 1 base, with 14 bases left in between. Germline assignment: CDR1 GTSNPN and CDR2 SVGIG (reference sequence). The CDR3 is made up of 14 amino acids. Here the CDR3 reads CAWAPPARNTEAFF. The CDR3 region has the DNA TGTGCCTGGGCACCCCCCGCTAGGAACACTGAAGCTTTCTTT. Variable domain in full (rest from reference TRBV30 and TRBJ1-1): SQTIHQWPATLVQPVGSPLSLECTVEGTSNPNLYWYRQAAGRGLQLLFYSVGIGQISSEVPQNLSASRPQDRQFILSSKKLLLSDSGFYLCAWAPPARNTEAFFGQGTRLTVV.

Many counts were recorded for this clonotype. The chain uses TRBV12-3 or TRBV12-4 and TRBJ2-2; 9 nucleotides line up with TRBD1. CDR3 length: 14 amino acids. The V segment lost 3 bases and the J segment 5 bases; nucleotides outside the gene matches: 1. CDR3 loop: CASSFGQGTGELFF. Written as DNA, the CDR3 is TGTGCCAGCAGTTTCGGACAGGGGACCGGGGAGCTGTTTTTT.

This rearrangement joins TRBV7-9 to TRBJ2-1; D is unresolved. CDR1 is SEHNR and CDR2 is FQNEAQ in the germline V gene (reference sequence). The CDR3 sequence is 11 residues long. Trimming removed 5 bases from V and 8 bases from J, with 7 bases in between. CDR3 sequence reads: CASSPTYEQFF. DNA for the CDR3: TGTGCCAGCAGCCCGACTTATGAGCAGTTCTTC.

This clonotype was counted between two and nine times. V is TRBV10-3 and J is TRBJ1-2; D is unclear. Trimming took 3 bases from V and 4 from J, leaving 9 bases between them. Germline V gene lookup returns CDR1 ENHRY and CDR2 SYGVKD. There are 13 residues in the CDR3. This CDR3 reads CAISERDTYGYTF. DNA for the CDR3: TGTGCCATCAGTGAACGAGACACCTATGGCTACACCTTC.

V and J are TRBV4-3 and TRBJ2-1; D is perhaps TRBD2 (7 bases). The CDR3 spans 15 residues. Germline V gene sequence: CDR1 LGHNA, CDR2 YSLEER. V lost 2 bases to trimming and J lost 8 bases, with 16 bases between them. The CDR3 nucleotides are TGCGCCAGCAGCCAACTGAGGGGGGGCAGGGATGAGCAGTTCTTC. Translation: CASSQLRGGRDEQFF.

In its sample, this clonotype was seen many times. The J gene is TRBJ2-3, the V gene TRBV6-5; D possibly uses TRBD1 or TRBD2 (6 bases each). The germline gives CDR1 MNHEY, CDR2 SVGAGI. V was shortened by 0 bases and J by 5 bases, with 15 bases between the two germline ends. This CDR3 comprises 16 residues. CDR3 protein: CASSYSSGALVDTQYF. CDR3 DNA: TGTGCCAGCAGTTACTCGTCGGGGGCCCTGGTAGATACGCAGTATTTT.

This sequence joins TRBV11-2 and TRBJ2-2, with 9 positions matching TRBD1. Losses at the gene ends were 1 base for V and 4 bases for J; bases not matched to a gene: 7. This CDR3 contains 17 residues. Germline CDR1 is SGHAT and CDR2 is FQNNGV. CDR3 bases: TGTGCCAGCAGCTTAGGGGGACAGGGAGTAGGCACCGGGGAGCTGTTTTTT. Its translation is CASSLGGQGVGTGELFF.

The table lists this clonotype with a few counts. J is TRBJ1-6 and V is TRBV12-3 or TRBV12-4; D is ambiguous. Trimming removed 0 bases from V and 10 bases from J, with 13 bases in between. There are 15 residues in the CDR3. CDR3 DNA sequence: TGTGCCAGCAGTTTAGCGCCATGGGAAGGATCACCCCTCCACTTT. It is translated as CASSLAPWEGSPLHF.

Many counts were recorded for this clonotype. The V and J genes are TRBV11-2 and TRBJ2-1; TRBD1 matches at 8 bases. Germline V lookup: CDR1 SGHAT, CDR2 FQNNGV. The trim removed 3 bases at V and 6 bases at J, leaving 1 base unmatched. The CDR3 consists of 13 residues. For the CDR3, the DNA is TGTGCCAGCAGCTTGGACAGGGCCAATGAGCAGTTCTTC. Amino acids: CASSLDRANEQFF.